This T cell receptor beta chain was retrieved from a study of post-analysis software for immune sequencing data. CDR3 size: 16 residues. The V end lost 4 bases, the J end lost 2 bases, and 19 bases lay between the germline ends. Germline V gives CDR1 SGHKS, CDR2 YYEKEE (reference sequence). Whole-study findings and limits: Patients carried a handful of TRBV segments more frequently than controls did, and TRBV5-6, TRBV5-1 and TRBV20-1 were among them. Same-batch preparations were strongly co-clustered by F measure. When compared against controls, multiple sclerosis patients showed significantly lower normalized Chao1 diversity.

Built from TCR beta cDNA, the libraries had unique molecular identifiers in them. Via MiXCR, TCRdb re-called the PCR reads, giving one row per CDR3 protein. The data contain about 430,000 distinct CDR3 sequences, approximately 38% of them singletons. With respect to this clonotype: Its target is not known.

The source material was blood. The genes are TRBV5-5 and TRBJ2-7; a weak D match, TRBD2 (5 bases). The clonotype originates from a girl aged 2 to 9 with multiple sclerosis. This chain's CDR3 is CASSPSLGSPAYEQYF. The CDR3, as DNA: TGTGCCAGCAGCCCCTCATTAGGGAGCCCTGCCTACGAGCAGTACTTC. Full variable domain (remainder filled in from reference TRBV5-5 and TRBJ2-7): DAGVTQSPTHLIKTRGQQVTLRCSPISGHKSVSWYQQVLGQGPQFIFQYYEKEERGRGNFPDRFSARQFPNYSSELNVNALLLGDSALYLCASSPSLGSPAYEQYFGPGTRLTVT.